The T cell receptor beta chain described here comes from a study of shared clonotypes between healthy human individuals. This clone has only one observation. None of the donors, who were healthy HIV-negative adults, had recently had acute infections or vaccinations. This CDR3 is built from 14 residues. V was shortened by 8 bases and J by 4 bases, with 15 bases between the two germline ends. Germline loops: CDR1 WSHSY, CDR2 SAAADI. Clones were sequenced by immunoSEQ multiplex PCR, and TCRdb holds only the in-frame ones, with some missing. The table shows about a million clones, with approximately 70% occurring only once.

The sequencing sample was made of memory CD4+ T cells sorted from blood. Subset meaning: CD45RA-negative fraction. The chain is built from TRBV10-2 and TRBJ2-1, with D perhaps matching TRBD1 (8 bases). This TCR was recovered from a man between 18 and 35 years old in good health. CDR3 residues: CASRTGGDYNEQFF. The CDR3 DNA reads as TGCGCCAGCCGAACAGGGGGGGATTACAATGAGCAGTTCTTC.